This passage covers 9 T cell receptor beta chains from one sample sequenced in a study of blood T cell repertoires in COVID-19. The data were produced by immunoSEQ multiplex PCR, yet TCRdb's version contains in-frame clones alone and is incomplete. The table includes some 330,000 clones, 70% to 90% detected once. Sequenced sample: peripheral blood. The source of these receptors is a woman between 45 and 65 years old with active or convalescent COVID-19.

This clone has only one observation. The rearrangement uses TRBV7-2 and TRBJ1-5; D gene ambiguous. The V and J ends lost 0 bases and 7 bases respectively, with 19 bases between them. Germline loops: CDR1 SGHTA, CDR2 FQGNSA. There are 17 residues in the CDR3. The CDR3 reads CASSLAMGSGIEQPQHF. CDR3 DNA: TGTGCCAGCAGCTTAGCTATGGGGTCGGGAATCGAGCAGCCCCAGCATTTT. The variable domain in full, completed from reference TRBV7-2 and TRBJ1-5, reads GAGVSQSPSNKVTEKGKDVELRCDPISGHTALYWYRQSLGQGLEFLIYFQGNSAPDKSGLPSDRFSAERTGGSVSTLTIQRTQQEDSAVYLCASSLAMGSGIEQPQHFGDGTRLSIL.

This clone was observed a few times. The rearrangement links TRBV19 to TRBJ1-1, with D unresolved. Looked up from germline, CDR1 is LNHDA and CDR2 is SQIVND (reference sequence). The CDR3 loop spans 15 amino acids. Deletions cut 9 bases from V and 2 bases from J, with 19 bases between. In DNA, the CDR3 is TGTGCCAGCCAAGGTGGGCGGGAAGGAAACACTGAAGCTTTCTTT. Residues: CASQGGREGNTEAFF.

The V gene is TRBV7-2, the J gene TRBJ1-3; possible D gene TRBD1, 5 bases. CDR3 size: 16 residues. Trimming cost V 5 bases and J 0 bases, with 14 bases left between them. Germline lookup yields CDR1 SGHTA and CDR2 FQGNSA. The CDR3 nucleotides read TGTGCCAGCAGCCTGATGCGGGGGACCTCTGGAAACACCATATATTTT. This encodes CASSLMRGTSGNTIYF.

The CDR3 sequence is CASSIGTGGLLKTGNTIYF. In DNA, the CDR3 is TGTGCCAGTAGTATCGGGACAGGGGGCTTGTTGAAGACTGGAAACACCATATATTTT. The chain recombines TRBV19 with TRBJ1-3; 12 nucleotides agree with TRBD1. J lost 2 bases, V lost 3 bases, and 11 bases had no gene match. The CDR3 covers 19 residues. From germline, CDR1 is LNHDA and CDR2 SQIVND (reference sequence).

The V gene is TRBV2, the J gene TRBJ2-7; D might be TRBD2 (6 bases). The CDR3 extends over 16 amino acids. Germline values: CDR1 SNHLY, CDR2 FYNNEI. Trimming stripped 5 bases from V and 4 bases from J, with 21 bases between. The CDR3 sequence: CASSLIGTLIQYEQYF. The CDR3 DNA reads TGTGCCAGCAGTCTTATCGGGACTCTAATTCAATACGAGCAGTACTTC.

This clone was seen just once. V usage is TRBV6-2 or TRBV6-3 and J usage is TRBJ1-5; 7 bases match TRBD1. The germline V gene encodes CDR1 MNHEY and CDR2 SVGEGT. Trimming at V came to 4 bases and at J to 4 bases, leaving 7 bases not matched to a gene. The CDR3 contains 15 residues. CDR3 in DNA: TGTGCCAGCAGTTTCGTCCGGGACAGAAATCAGCCCCAGCATTTT. Translation: CASSFVRDRNQPQHF.

V usage is TRBV7-9 and J usage is TRBJ2-1; no firm D call. Germline CDR1 is SEHNR and CDR2 is FQNEAQ (reference sequence). The CDR3 runs to 14 residues. V lost 0 bases and J 7 bases, leaving 10 bases between the germline ends. In nucleotides, the CDR3 is TGTGCCAGCAGCTTAGCCACCTTAGAGAATGAGCAGTTCTTC. It is translated as CASSLATLENEQFF.

The genes are TRBV28 and TRBJ1-5; maybe TRBD1 (5 bases). Between the trimmed V and J ends, which lost 2 bases and 4 bases, there was a span of 9 bases. Germline assignment: CDR1 MDHEN and CDR2 SYDVKM. The CDR3 totals 14 residues. The CDR3 nucleotides read TGTGCCAGCAGTTTACAGGGCTGGAATCAGCCCCAGCATTTT. Translation gives CASSLQGWNQPQHF.

The chain combines TRBV2 with TRBJ1-2; the D gene is possibly TRBD1 (5 bases). The V end lost 2 bases, the J end lost 3 bases, and 16 bases lay between the germline ends. The CDR3 has 16 amino acids. Germline-derived CDR1 and CDR2 are SNHLY and FYNNEI. In nucleotides, the CDR3 is TGTGCCAGCAGTGAACCCAGGGAGGGAGGGGACTATGGCTACACCTTC. Translated: CASSEPREGGDYGYTF. Variable domain in full (rest from reference TRBV2 and TRBJ1-2): EPEVTQTPSHQVTQMGQEVILRCVPISNHLYFYWYRQILGQKVEFLVSFYNNEISEKSEIFDDQFSVERPDGSNFTLKIRSTKLEDSAMYFCASSEPREGGDYGYTFGSGTRLTVV.